A selection of T cell receptor beta chains follows, all from one sample in a study of read filtering for tumor transcriptome and immune sequencing. TCRdb ran MiXCR on the reads and lists one entry per CDR3 protein. The sample shows about 27,000 distinct CDR3 sequences, around 14% of them seen only once. Sequenced: a population of CD138-negative cells sorted from bone marrow. The receptors here all came from a donor at least 40 years old with multiple myeloma. CDR3s include the opening cysteine and the closing phenylalanine or tryptophan. D genes are given only for firm matches. Clone sizes are given selectively: once, few, many, or a class where the clone is expanded.

TRBV7-8	-	many	TRBJ2-3	TGTGCCAGCAGCTTTTTGAGGAATCCCTCACGGGACAACCTAACAGATACGCAGTATTTT	CASSFLRNPSRDNLTDTQYF
TRBV15	-	many	TRBJ2-5	TGTGCCACCAGCAGAGTGGAACCTCCGTACCAAGAGACCCAGTACTTC	CATSRVEPPYQETQYF
TRBV7-9	TRBD1	-	TRBJ2-1	TGTGCCAGCAAACCGACAGGGGGCATTTACAATGAGCAGTTCTTC	CASKPTGGIYNEQFF
TRBV5-1	TRBD1	once	TRBJ1-1	TGCGCCAGCAGCCGGTTGGGACAGGGGAACACTGAAGCTTTCTTT	CASSRLGQGNTEAFF
TRBV6-4	TRBD1	few	TRBJ2-1	TGTGCCAGCAGTGACTCCGGGACAGGGAACCACGATGAGCAGTTCTTC	CASSDSGTGNHDEQFF
TRBV2	-	many	TRBJ2-5	TGTGCCAGCAGGAGATGGACTATACAAGAGACCCAGTACTTC	CASRRWTIQETQYF
TRBV12-3/TRBV12-4	-	many	TRBJ2-2	TGTGCCAGCAGTTTAGCACGAGGGGTTGGCACCGGGGAGCTGTTTTTT	CASSLARGVGTGELFF
TRBV20-1	TRBD2	many	TRBJ2-1	TGCAGTGCTAGACCTGGAGCGGGAGGGTGGAATGAGCAGTTCTTC	CSARPGAGGWNEQFF
TRBV20-1	TRBD2	-	TRBJ2-3	TGCAGTGCTAGAGACGGGGAGGGCTCAGATACGCAGTATTTT	CSARDGEGSDTQYF
TRBV7-6	-	-	TRBJ2-1	TGTGCCAGCAGTTCGGGAAGCCCCTACAATGAGCAGTTCTTC	CASSSGSPYNEQFF
TRBV5-1	-	many	TRBJ2-2	TGCGCCAGCAGCTTGGAGACGAACACCGGGGAGCTGTTTTTT	CASSLETNTGELFF
TRBV12-3/TRBV12-4	-	many	TRBJ1-1	TGTGCCAGCAGCCCTCCGGGACGGAGAAACACTGAAGCTTTCTTT	CASSPPGRRNTEAFF
TRBV28	-	many	TRBJ2-3	TGTGCCAGCAGTCCGAGTCTGGGGCGGGGAAGCACAGATACGCAGTATTTT	CASSPSLGRGSTDTQYF
TRBV6-2/TRBV6-3	TRBD2	few	TRBJ2-5	TGTGCCAGCAGTTACTCATCCCGGGACTATGATTTTGAGACCCAGTACTTC	CASSYSSRDYDFETQYF
TRBV2	-	many	TRBJ2-7	TGTGCCAGCAGTGAAGCTCCCCAGCAGTACTTC	CASSEAPQQYF
TRBV5-4	TRBD2	many	TRBJ2-5	TGTGCCAGCAGCTACCTAGCGGGCCTCCAAGAGACCCAGTACTTC	CASSYLAGLQETQYF
TRBV19	-	many	TRBJ2-2	TGTGCCAGTAGTATAGTGGAGAAGTCCGGGGAGCTGTTTTTT	CASSIVEKSGELFF
TRBV29-1	TRBD1	many	TRBJ1-4	TGCAGCGTCCGCGGACAGGGGAACCCTAATGAAAAACTGTTTTTT	CSVRGQGNPNEKLFF
TRBV5-1	-	many	TRBJ2-5	TGCGCCAGCAGCCCGAGCCGAGACTTGTATGAGACCCAGTACTTC	CASSPSRDLYETQYF
TRBV6-5	TRBD1	many	TRBJ2-7	TGTGCCAGCAGGGAAACCGGGACAGCCTCCTACGAGCAGTACTTC	CASRETGTASYEQYF
TRBV6-2/TRBV6-3	TRBD2	many	TRBJ2-1	TGTGCCAGCAGGTCGACTAGCGGGAGCTTTGAGCAGTTCTTC	CASRSTSGSFEQFF
TRBV5-1	TRBD2	many	TRBJ2-5	TGCGCCAGCAGCCGACTAGCGGGACCGCAAGAGACCCAGTACTTC	CASSRLAGPQETQYF
TRBV10-1	TRBD2	many	TRBJ2-2	TGCGCCAGCATACCTCGTTGGGTAGCGGGACGCAACACCGGGGAGCTGTTTTTT	CASIPRWVAGRNTGELFF
TRBV12-5	-	few	TRBJ1-1	TGTGCTAGTGGTTTCGGCGACACTGAAGCTTTCTTT	CASGFGDTEAFF
TRBV20-1	TRBD2	many	TRBJ2-1	TGCAGTGCGTCTACTCCGGGACTAGAATTCGGTGAGCAGTTCTTC	CSASTPGLEFGEQFF
TRBV18	-	many	TRBJ2-5	TGTGCCAGCTCACAACAAGAGACCCAGTACTTC	CASSQQETQYF